A selection of T cell receptor beta chains follows, all from one sample in a study of shared clonotypes between healthy human individuals. Generated by immunoSEQ multiplex PCR, the TCRdb table keeps only in-frame clones and is missing some. The sample has about 2.3 million clones; just under 95% are singletons. The sequencing input was naive CD4+ T cells from PBMCs. Receptor source: a young man in good health. Some clones in this sample may be carry-over from other donors' samples. Both conserved end residues are part of each CDR3. D genes are given only for firm matches. Size is stated for part of the rows, as once, few or many counts, or as a class when the clone is expanded.

TRBV19	-	-	TRBJ2-7	CASSIVPGPSYEQYF	TGTGCCAGTAGTATAGTTCCAGGTCCATCCTACGAGCAGTACTTC
TRBV4-1	-	-	TRBJ2-7	CASSQVSISGSGPSYEQYF	TGCGCCAGCAGCCAGGTTTCCATCAGCGGGTCCGGTCCTTCCTACGAGCAGTACTTC
TRBV2	-	-	TRBJ2-2	CASSEVGSGNTGELFF	TGTGCCAGCAGTGAAGTCGGTAGCGGGAACACCGGGGAGCTGTTTTTT
TRBV28	-	-	TRBJ2-1	CASSFYGSGSYNEQFF	TGTGCCAGCAGTTTCTACGGGAGCGGTTCCTACAATGAGCAGTTCTTC
TRBV27	-	-	TRBJ1-2	CASSFRGNGYTF	TGTGCCAGCAGTTTCAGGGGTAATGGCTACACCTTC
TRBV28	-	-	TRBJ2-1	CASSLGFSGAYNEQFF	TGTGCCAGCAGTTTAGGTTTCTCAGGAGCTTACAATGAGCAGTTCTTC
TRBV7-2	-	-	TRBJ2-7	CASSLSWRNSYEQYF	TGTGCCAGCAGCTTATCGTGGAGGAACTCCTACGAGCAGTACTTC
TRBV5-4	-	TRBD1	TRBJ2-3	CASSLGGQGRMDTQYF	TGTGCCAGCAGCTTGGGGGGACAGGGAAGAATGGATACGCAGTATTTT
TRBV30	-	-	TRBJ2-7	CAWSVPGSRSYEQYF	TGTGCCTGGAGTGTACCAGGGTCCCGGTCCTACGAGCAGTACTTC
TRBV28	-	TRBD2	TRBJ2-3	CASRLSGITDTQYF	TGTGCCAGCAGATTAAGCGGGATCACAGATACGCAGTATTTT
TRBV9	once	-	TRBJ2-5	CASSVDRGGAKETQYF	TGTGCCAGCAGCGTAGATCGGGGAGGAGCGAAAGAGACCCAGTACTTC
TRBV5-1	-	TRBD1	TRBJ1-4	CASRQGYTKDEKLFF	TGCGCCAGCAGACAGGGGTACACAAAGGATGAAAAACTGTTTTTT
TRBV30	few	-	TRBJ1-1	CAWSPQGTEAFF	TGTGCCTGGAGCCCACAGGGAACTGAAGCTTTCTTT
TRBV29-1	-	TRBD1	TRBJ1-2	CSVEDQGQDPNYGYTF	TGCAGCGTTGAAGATCAAGGACAGGACCCTAACTATGGCTACACCTTC
TRBV28	-	-	TRBJ1-2	CASSLARVGGSNYGYTF	TGTGCCAGCAGTTTGGCCCGGGTTGGGGGGAGCAACTATGGCTACACCTTC
TRBV7-2	-	-	TRBJ2-5	CASSLAQGPQETQYF	TGTGCCAGCAGCTTAGCGCAGGGCCCCCAAGAGACCCAGTACTTC
TRBV27	-	-	TRBJ1-1	CASSSRTGGGTEAFF	TGTGCCAGCAGTTCAAGGACCGGAGGGGGCACTGAAGCTTTCTTT
TRBV6-5	-	-	TRBJ2-7	CASSYSTGLSYEQYF	TGTGCCAGCAGTTACTCAACAGGACTCTCCTACGAGCAGTACTTC
TRBV5-4	-	-	TRBJ2-1	CASSLTGGYNEQFF	TGTGCCAGCAGCCTGACCGGGGGCTACAATGAGCAGTTCTTC
TRBV15	-	TRBD2	TRBJ2-3	CATKGTSGTDTQYF	TGTGCCACCAAGGGGACTAGCGGCACAGATACGCAGTATTTT
TRBV5-1	-	-	TRBJ2-7	CASRPGDSRDEQYF	TGCGCCAGCAGGCCCGGTGACTCGAGGGACGAGCAGTACTTC
TRBV12-5	-	-	TRBJ2-2	CASGLVGQGIPPGELFF	TGTGCTAGTGGTTTGGTAGGGCAGGGGATACCCCCCGGGGAGCTGTTTTTT
TRBV7-3	-	-	TRBJ2-5	CASSLGSGGQETQYF	TGTGCCAGCAGCTTAGGATCTGGGGGCCAAGAGACCCAGTACTTC
TRBV5-1	-	TRBD1	TRBJ2-6	CASRTGGPGANVLTF	TGCGCCAGCAGAACAGGGGGGCCTGGGGCCAACGTCCTGACTTTC
TRBV9	-	-	TRBJ1-5	CARAASRGRRSNQPQHF	TGTGCCAGGGCAGCGTCCCGAGGGCGCCGGAGCAATCAGCCCCAGCATTTT
TRBV18	-	-	TRBJ2-5	CASSPVSGKETQYF	TGTGCCAGCTCACCAGTTAGCGGCAAAGAGACCCAGTACTTC
TRBV5-6	-	-	TRBJ1-2	CASSPVGGVPYGYTF	TGTGCCAGCAGCCCGGTAGGTGGGGTCCCCTATGGCTACACCTTC
TRBV7-2	-	-	TRBJ2-3	CASSFSSSSADTQYF	TGTGCCAGCAGCTTCTCTAGCAGCAGCGCAGATACGCAGTATTTT
TRBV5-6	-	TRBD2	TRBJ2-5	CASSLFVAGIPQETQYF	TGTGCCAGCAGCCTTTTCGTAGCGGGGATACCCCAAGAGACCCAGTACTTC
TRBV5-4	-	TRBD1	TRBJ2-3	CASSLRPGTGSTDTQYF	TGTGCCAGCAGCTTGCGTCCCGGGACAGGGAGCACAGATACGCAGTATTTT
TRBV30	-	TRBD2	TRBJ2-7	CAWSGLAGSEQYF	TGTGCCTGGAGCGGACTAGCGGGATCCGAGCAGTACTTC
TRBV6-4	-	-	TRBJ2-3	CASSDPYTDTQYF	TGTGCCAGCAGTGACCCCTACACAGATACGCAGTATTTT
TRBV15	-	-	TRBJ2-5	CATSILRETQYF	TGTGCCACCAGCATTCTCCGGGAGACCCAGTACTTC
TRBV5-1	-	TRBD1	TRBJ2-7	CASSTMTGGTNEQYF	TGCGCCAGCAGCACGATGACAGGGGGCACGAACGAGCAGTACTTC
TRBV29-1	-	-	TRBJ1-4	CSVPGPGSTNEKLFF	TGCAGCGTTCCTGGCCCGGGGTCAACTAATGAAAAACTGTTTTTT
TRBV5-1	once	-	TRBJ2-2	CASSLKQQITNTGELFF	TGCGCCAGCAGCTTGAAACAGCAGATAACGAACACCGGGGAGCTGTTTTTT
TRBV11-2	few	-	TRBJ2-3	CASSSNTDTQYF	TGTGCCAGCAGCTCGAACACAGATACGCAGTATTTT
TRBV30	few	-	TRBJ1-1	CAWSALAPPRAFF	TGTGCCTGGAGTGCCTTGGCACCTCCTCGGGCTTTCTTT
TRBV28	-	-	TRBJ2-5	CASSFDRGQTQYF	TGTGCCAGCAGTTTCGATCGGGGGCAGACCCAGTACTTC
TRBV5-5	-	TRBD2	TRBJ2-3	CASSFASGLSTDTQYF	TGTGCCAGCAGCTTTGCTAGCGGCCTAAGCACAGATACGCAGTATTTT
TRBV20-1	once	-	TRBJ2-5	CSAREGGTQYF	TGCAGTGCTAGAGAAGGGGGAACCCAGTACTTC
TRBV2	-	TRBD1	TRBJ2-7	CASREGQGGWYEQYF	TGTGCCAGCAGGGAGGGACAGGGCGGGTGGTACGAGCAGTACTTC
TRBV15	once	-	TRBJ2-7	CATSSRLDREQYF	TGTGCCACCAGCTCCAGACTAGATCGCGAGCAGTACTTC
TRBV19	-	-	TRBJ2-7	CASSIASQMGEQYF	TGTGCCAGTAGTATAGCCTCGCAGATGGGCGAGCAGTACTTC
TRBV27	-	-	TRBJ1-2	CASSFTGDGYTF	TGTGCCAGCAGTTTTACGGGAGATGGCTACACCTTC
TRBV7-2	-	-	TRBJ1-5	CASSLAGNFQPQHF	TGTGCCAGCAGCTTAGCGGGCAATTTTCAGCCCCAGCATTTT
TRBV7-9	few	TRBD1	TRBJ1-1	CASNRQGNTEAFF	TGTGCCAGCAACCGACAGGGGAACACTGAAGCTTTCTTT
TRBV5-1	-	-	TRBJ2-2	CASSLGSGNTGELFF	TGCGCCAGCAGCTTGGGTAGCGGAAACACCGGGGAGCTGTTTTTT
TRBV28	once	TRBD1	TRBJ2-1	CASSYRGRGEQFF	TGTGCCAGCAGTTACAGGGGGCGCGGAGAGCAGTTCTTC
TRBV10-3	-	-	TRBJ2-7	CAISESLQDYEQYF	TGTGCCATCAGTGAGTCCCTGCAGGACTACGAGCAGTACTTC
TRBV27	-	-	TRBJ1-4	CASSLRAVDATNEKLFF	TGTGCCAGCAGTTTACGAGCGGTGGATGCAACTAATGAAAAACTGTTTTTT
TRBV18	few	-	TRBJ1-1	CASSPPGNTEAFF	TGTGCCAGCTCACCACCTGGGAACACTGAAGCTTTCTTT
TRBV19	-	-	TRBJ2-3	CASSIGQLSADTQYF	TGTGCCAGTAGTATAGGCCAGTTGTCCGCAGATACGCAGTATTTT
TRBV4-2	-	-	TRBJ2-1	CASSRAYNEQFF	TGTGCCAGCAGCCGAGCGTACAATGAGCAGTTCTTC
TRBV7-9	-	-	TRBJ1-1	CASSLQENTEAFF	TGTGCCAGCAGCTTACAGGAGAACACTGAAGCTTTCTTT
TRBV5-4	-	TRBD1	TRBJ1-6	CASSSTGRVNSPLHF	TGTGCCAGCAGCTCGACAGGGAGGGTAAATTCACCCCTCCACTTT
TRBV5-4	-	TRBD1	TRBJ1-1	CASSQGQGYTEAFF	TGTGCCAGCAGCCAGGGACAGGGGTATACTGAAGCTTTCTTT